These 27 T cell receptor beta chains originate from one sample sequenced in a study of cytomegalovirus exposure and HLA in healthy donors. 60 Vbeta and 13 Jbeta primers were used in PCR. TCRdb's copy holds only in-frame clones and misses some; the assay was immunoSEQ multiplex PCR. The sample holds around 160,000 clones, approximately 82% seen once. The source material was PBMCs. These receptor sequences come from a male donor in good health and CMV-seronegative.

The rearrangement uses TRBV21-1 and TRBJ2-7; the table's TRBD2 call for D was not verified on the DNA. TRBV21-1 is reported as a pseudogene. The CDR3 length is 17 residues. The CDR3 here is CASSIFFRDCLSYEQYF. The CDR3 nucleotides are TGTGCCAGCAGCATATTCTTCCGGGACTGCCTTTCCTACGAGCAGTACTTC.

Regarding this clone: This specimen includes other DNA sequences encoding the same CDR3. The chain links TRBV19 to TRBJ1-1, with TRBD1 as a possible D gene (6 bases). The V end lost 4 bases, the J end lost 1 base, and 7 bases lay between the germline ends. The CDR3 length is 13 residues. CDR1 is LNHDA, CDR2 SQIVND, per germline (reference sequence). CDR3 sequence (DNA): TGTGCCAGTAGTACGACAGGGAACACTGAAGCTTTCTTT. This translates into CASSTTGNTEAFF.

The chain carries TRBV10-3 and TRBJ2-3; the match to TRBD2 covers 13 bases. Trimming at V came to 7 bases and at J to 4 bases, leaving 8 bases not matched to a gene. Germline values: CDR1 ENHRY, CDR2 SYGVKD. The CDR3 contains 16 residues. The CDR3: CAINSGTSGAPDTQYF. In DNA form, the CDR3 reads TGTGCCATCAATTCCGGGACTAGCGGGGCCCCAGATACGCAGTATTTT.

This clone was seen a single time. J is TRBJ2-4 and V is TRBV6-5; TRBD2 aligns across 8 bases. This CDR3 has 16 amino acids. Germline-derived CDR1 and CDR2 are MNHEY and SVGAGI. V shed 3 bases, J shed 0 bases, and the junction held 4 bases outside the gene matches. This CDR3 reads CASSYGSGVAKNIQYF. The DNA for the CDR3 is TGTGCCAGCAGTTATGGTAGCGGGGTAGCCAAAAACATTCAGTACTTC.

The rearrangement joins TRBV14 to TRBJ1-2; D might be TRBD1 (5 bases). The CDR3 is made up of 14 amino acids. CDR1 and CDR2 (germline): SGHDN, FVKESK. V was trimmed by 5 bases and J by 0 bases, leaving 10 bases between them. Here the CDR3 reads CASSTRGSNYGYTF. The DNA for the CDR3 is TGTGCCAGCAGCACCCGGGGGTCTAACTATGGCTACACCTTC.

V and J are TRBV5-6 and TRBJ2-1; the D gene is possibly TRBD1 (5 bases). This CDR3 spans 15 amino acids. V shed 0 bases and J shed 7 bases, with 14 bases lying between them. Germline V gene data show CDR1 as SGHDT and CDR2 as YYEEEE. The CDR3 reads CASSLEWGPRNEQFF. CDR3 nucleotides: TGTGCCAGCAGCTTGGAGTGGGGCCCTCGGAATGAGCAGTTCTTC. Filled out from reference TRBV5-6 and TRBJ2-1, the complete variable domain reads DAGVTQSPTHLIKTRGQQVTLRCSPKSGHDTVSWYQQALGQGPQFIFQYYEEEERQRGNFPDRFSGHQFPNYSSELNVNALLLGDSALYLCASSLEWGPRNEQFFGPGTRLTVL.

In its sample, this clone was seen once. The chain employs TRBV19 and TRBJ1-1; 8 nucleotides match TRBD1. The junction had 3 bases not matched to a gene; V was cut back by 4 bases and J by 5 bases. This CDR3 is built from 13 residues. Germline V gives CDR1 LNHDA, CDR2 SQIVND (reference sequence). The CDR3 protein is CASSSRQGTEAFF. DNA of the CDR3: TGTGCCAGTAGTAGCAGACAGGGGACTGAAGCTTTCTTT.

DNA for the CDR3: TGTGCCAGCTCACTGTTTTCAGGGGGCCCCCCCAACACTGAAGCTTTCTTT. It codes for CASSLFSGGPPNTEAFF. The J gene is TRBJ1-1, the V gene TRBV18; 8 bases fit TRBD1. The J segment lost 2 bases and the V segment lost 4 bases, leaving 12 bases of the junction unmatched. The CDR3 length is 17 residues. Germline V CDR1 and CDR2: KGHSH, LQKENI. The full variable domain, with the rest looked up from reference TRBV18 and TRBJ1-1, is NAGVMQNPRHLVRRRGQEARLRCSPMKGHSHVYWYRQLPEEGLKFMVYLQKENIIDESGMPKERFSAEFPKEGPSILRIQQVVRGDSAAYFCASSLFSGGPPNTEAFFGQGTRLTVV.

V gene TRBV5-6 combines with J gene TRBJ1-2, with a tentative D call TRBD1 (6 bases). CDR3 length: 14 residues. V lost 4 bases and J lost 0, with 10 bases in between. Per germline, CDR1 SGHDT and CDR2 YYEEEE. CDR3 nucleotides: TGTGCCAGCAGCCCCCGGACAGCTAACTATGGCTACACCTTC. Amino acids: CASSPRTANYGYTF.

This chain links TRBV19 with TRBJ2-1, with TRBD2 matching 16 bases. The V gene's germline CDR1 is LNHDA and CDR2 SQIVND (reference sequence). With 6 bases clipped from V and 0 bases from J, the junction kept 8 bases outside the gene matches. The length of the CDR3 is 19 residues. The CDR3: CASSDWGLAGGPSYNEQFF. The CDR3 DNA reads as TGTGCCAGTAGCGATTGGGGACTAGCGGGAGGGCCCTCCTACAATGAGCAGTTCTTC. The full variable domain, with the rest looked up from reference TRBV19 and TRBJ2-1, is DGGITQSPKYLFRKEGQNVTLSCEQNLNHDAMYWYRQDPGQGLRLIYYSQIVNDFQKGDIAEGYSVSREKKESFPLTVTSAQKNPTAFYLCASSDWGLAGGPSYNEQFFGPGTRLTVL.

J is TRBJ1-2 and V is TRBV6-5; 10 bases map to TRBD1. CDR3 length: 13 amino acids. The germline CDR1 and CDR2 sequences are MNHEY and SVGAGI. With V trimmed by 9 bases and J by 8 bases, 9 bases remained unmatched. This CDR3 is CASKTGGAEGYTF. Here the CDR3 DNA reads TGTGCCAGTAAGACAGGGGGCGCGGAGGGCTACACCTTC.

The CDR3 region is CASSQGTGALETQYF. CDR3 nucleotides: TGTGCCAGCAGCCAAGGGACAGGGGCATTAGAGACCCAGTACTTC. The V call is TRBV14, the J call TRBJ2-5; 9 nucleotides line up with TRBD1. Unmatched junction bases numbered 4, after V lost 1 base and J lost 4 bases. The CDR3 contains 15 residues. Germline CDR1 is SGHDN and CDR2 is FVKESK.

CDR3 nucleotide sequence: TGTGCCAGTAGGGGACTAGCGGCCCCCTACGAGCAGTACTTC. It encodes CASRGLAAPYEQYF. V and J are TRBV19 and TRBJ2-7; 11 bases align to TRBD2. The CDR3 runs 14 residues. Germline CDR1 LNHDA, CDR2 SQIVND (reference sequence). V lost 6 bases, J lost 2 bases, and 3 bases stayed unmatched.

For this clone: The junction shows a germline mismatch at one end, possibly a read error. V gene TRBV7-9 combines with J gene TRBJ1-5; possible D gene TRBD1, 5 bases. Germline V CDR1 and CDR2: SEHNR, FQNEAQ (reference sequence). The CDR3 spans 12 residues. The DNA of the CDR3 is TGTTCCAGCAGCGGGGCCGTTCAGCCCCAGCATTTT. It translates to CSSSGAVQPQHF.

The chain links TRBV14 to TRBJ2-7; 10 nucleotides align to TRBD2. Germline CDR1 and CDR2: SGHDN and FVKESK. With 10 bases clipped from V and 2 bases from J, the junction kept 17 bases outside the gene matches. The CDR3 is made up of 17 amino acids. Here the CDR3 DNA reads TGTGCCAACAGGGGGGATAGCGGGAGGTATCCTCCCTACGAGCAGTACTTC. Translating gives CANRGDSGRYPPYEQYF.

The chain is built from TRBV2 and TRBJ1-5; TRBD1 matches at 7 bases. The CDR3 contains 14 residues. The V segment lost 6 bases and the J segment 4 bases; nucleotides outside the gene matches: 6. The germline V gene encodes CDR1 SNHLY and CDR2 FYNNEI. The CDR3 region has the DNA TGTGCCAGCAGCCTGACAGGGAGTAATCAGCCCCAGCATTTT. Encoded protein: CASSLTGSNQPQHF.

V gene TRBV5-1 combines with J gene TRBJ2-3; D unclear. Germline V gives CDR1 SGHRS, CDR2 YFSETQ. V lost 0 bases and J 3 bases, leaving 8 bases between the germline ends. The CDR3 is made up of 14 amino acids. CDR3: CASSLVKFTDTQYF. In nucleotides, the CDR3 is TGCGCCAGCAGCTTGGTTAAATTTACAGATACGCAGTATTTT.

V is TRBV19 and J is TRBJ2-7, with TRBD1 matching 9 bases. The CDR3 contains 14 residues. Looked up from germline, CDR1 is LNHDA and CDR2 is SQIVND (reference sequence). Germline trimming cut 7 bases from V and 3 bases from J; bases unmatched to any gene: 7. The CDR3 sequence: CASTFRTGDYEQYF. The CDR3 coding sequence is TGTGCCAGTACCTTCCGGACAGGGGACTACGAGCAGTACTTC.

Only a few counts were recorded for this clone. The chain employs TRBV7-2 and TRBJ2-2; 7 nucleotides line up with TRBD1. The V segment lost 2 bases and the J segment 7 bases; nucleotides outside the gene matches: 4. Per the germline V gene, CDR1 is SGHTA and CDR2 is FQGNSA. The CDR3 is 14 amino acids. The CDR3 DNA is TGTGCCAGCAGCTTAAATTCAGGGGGCGGGGAGCTGTTTTTT. It encodes CASSLNSGGGELFF.

V usage is TRBV4-1 and J usage is TRBJ2-1, with 7 bases identical to TRBD1. The trim removed 7 bases at V and 3 bases at J, leaving 6 bases unmatched. The CDR3 totals 14 residues. Germline-derived CDR1 and CDR2 are MGHRA and YSYEKL. CDR3 bases: TGCGCCAGCAACCTCCGGGACAGCTACAATGAGCAGTTCTTC. Translated, it gives CASNLRDSYNEQFF.

The V call is TRBV7-9, the J call TRBJ2-3; 8 bases agree with TRBD2. From germline, CDR1 is SEHNR and CDR2 FQNEAQ (reference sequence). This CDR3 contains 15 residues. The V segment lost 11 bases and the J segment 0 bases; nucleotides outside the gene matches: 10. Written as DNA, the CDR3 is TGTGCCTTCGGGCGGCAGCGGGAGAGCACAGATACGCAGTATTTT. Translated, it gives CAFGRQRESTDTQYF.

J is TRBJ1-5 and V is TRBV19; 8 bases match TRBD1. V shed 9 bases and J 1 base; nucleotides not matched to a gene: 5. This CDR3 region has 14 residues. Germline CDR1 is LNHDA and CDR2 is SQIVND (reference sequence). In DNA, the CDR3 is TGTGCCAGCCTTAGACAGGGGAGCAATCAGCCCCAGCATTTT. Encoded protein: CASLRQGSNQPQHF.

The chain recombines TRBV7-9 with TRBJ2-7; 10 bases are shared with TRBD1. V was pared by 3 bases and J by 4 bases, with 3 bases of the junction left unmatched. This CDR3 comprises 14 residues. Germline CDR1 SEHNR, CDR2 FQNEAQ (reference sequence). The CDR3 sequence: CASSLTGGEYEQYF. CDR3 nucleotide sequence: TGTGCCAGCAGCTTGACAGGGGGCGAGTACGAGCAGTACTTC.

A note on this clone: Other DNA sequences in this sample translate to the same CDR3. The V call is TRBV2, the J call TRBJ1-5, with D possibly being TRBD1 (6 bases). The CDR3 covers 13 residues. Trimming removed 4 bases at V and 2 bases at J, with 6 bases between. Germline CDR1 is SNHLY and CDR2 is FYNNEI. The chain's CDR3 is CASSGTGNQPQHF. The CDR3 coding sequence is TGTGCCAGCAGTGGGACAGGCAATCAGCCCCAGCATTTT.

V gene TRBV19 combines with J gene TRBJ1-5; possible D gene TRBD1, 5 bases. Trimming shortened V by 4 bases and J by 2 bases, and 15 bases separated the two germline ends. Germline lookup yields CDR1 LNHDA and CDR2 SQIVND (reference sequence). The CDR3 loop spans 16 amino acids. The CDR3 loop reads CASSRSGSHGNQPQHF. The CDR3 bases are TGTGCCAGTAGTAGATCAGGGTCTCACGGCAATCAGCCCCAGCATTTT.

The V gene is TRBV6-1, the J gene TRBJ1-6; 8 nucleotides match TRBD1. CDR3 length: 14 residues. The trim removed 6 bases at V and 9 bases at J, leaving 7 bases unmatched. Per germline, CDR1 MNHNS and CDR2 SASEGT. The CDR3, as DNA: TGTGCCAGCAGATCGCGGGACAGGCCTTCACCCCTCCACTTT. Protein sequence: CASRSRDRPSPLHF.

This sequence joins TRBV30 and TRBJ1-4; 8 nucleotides line up with TRBD1. With 5 bases clipped from V and 7 bases from J, the junction kept 15 bases outside the gene matches. This CDR3 is 16 amino acids long. CDR1 is GTSNPN and CDR2 is SVGIG in the germline V gene (reference sequence). The CDR3 DNA follows: TGTGCCTGGGCCCGCACAAGACAGGGGAGGAGTGAAAAACTGTTTTTT. It encodes CAWARTRQGRSEKLFF.